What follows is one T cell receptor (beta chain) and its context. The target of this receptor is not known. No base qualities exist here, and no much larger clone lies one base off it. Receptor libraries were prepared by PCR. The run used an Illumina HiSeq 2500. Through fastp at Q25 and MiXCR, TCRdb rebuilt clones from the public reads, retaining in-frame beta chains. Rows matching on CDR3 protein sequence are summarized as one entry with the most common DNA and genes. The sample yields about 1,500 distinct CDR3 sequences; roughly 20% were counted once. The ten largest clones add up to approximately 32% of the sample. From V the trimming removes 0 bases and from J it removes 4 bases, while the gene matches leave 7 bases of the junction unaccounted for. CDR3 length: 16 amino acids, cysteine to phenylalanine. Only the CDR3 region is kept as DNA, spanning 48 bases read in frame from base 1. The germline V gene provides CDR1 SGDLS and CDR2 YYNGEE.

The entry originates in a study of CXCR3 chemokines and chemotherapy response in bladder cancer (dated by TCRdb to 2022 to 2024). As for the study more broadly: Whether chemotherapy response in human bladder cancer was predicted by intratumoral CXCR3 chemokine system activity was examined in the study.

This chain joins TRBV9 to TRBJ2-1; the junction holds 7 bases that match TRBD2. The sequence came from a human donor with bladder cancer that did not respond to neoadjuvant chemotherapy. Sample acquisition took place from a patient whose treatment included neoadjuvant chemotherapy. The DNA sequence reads TGTGCCAGCAGCGTAGGGGGGGGGAACTCTTACAATGAGCAGTTCTTC. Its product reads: CASSVGGGNSYNEQFF.